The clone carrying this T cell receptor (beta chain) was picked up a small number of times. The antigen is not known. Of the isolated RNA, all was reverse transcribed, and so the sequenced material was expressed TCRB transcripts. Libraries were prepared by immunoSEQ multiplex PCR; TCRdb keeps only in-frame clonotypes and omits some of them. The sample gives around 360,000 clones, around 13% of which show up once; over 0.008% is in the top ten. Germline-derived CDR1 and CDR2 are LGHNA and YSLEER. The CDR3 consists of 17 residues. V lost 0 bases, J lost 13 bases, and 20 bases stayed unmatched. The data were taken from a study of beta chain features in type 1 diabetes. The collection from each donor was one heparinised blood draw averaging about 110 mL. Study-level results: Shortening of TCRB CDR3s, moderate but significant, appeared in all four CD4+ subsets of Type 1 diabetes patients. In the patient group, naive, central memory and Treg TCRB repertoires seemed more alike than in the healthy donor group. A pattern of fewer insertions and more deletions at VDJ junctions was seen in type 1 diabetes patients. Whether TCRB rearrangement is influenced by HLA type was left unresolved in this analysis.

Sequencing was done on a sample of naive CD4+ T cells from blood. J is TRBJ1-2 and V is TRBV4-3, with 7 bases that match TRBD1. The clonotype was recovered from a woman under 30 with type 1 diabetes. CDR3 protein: CASSQDAESRALRGLTF. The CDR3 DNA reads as TGCGCCAGCAGCCAAGACGCCGAGTCCCGGGCCTTGAGGGGGCTCACCTTC.